The T cell receptor beta chain under discussion was sequenced for a study of T-cell memory formation after mild COVID-19. Study summary: In these data, TCR clusters were largely donor specific. General observations from the study: Day 15 to 85 contractors were CD4/CD8 balanced; later expanders leaned CD4+. The study found contracting CD4+ clones mainly in CM and EM and contracting CD8+ clones in EMRA.

This clonotype came up a few times. The antigen remains unidentified. J was trimmed by 8 bases and V by 4 bases; bases with no gene match: 6. The CDR3 spans 13 residues. Germline assignment: CDR1 SGHRS and CDR2 YFSETQ. TCR alpha and TCR beta cDNA libraries carrying sample barcodes and UMIs came from 5'RACE with constant-segment primers. MiXCR, applied by TCRdb to the 5' RACE reads, yields one record per CDR3 protein. The sample contains more than 450,000 distinct CDR3 sequences, around 17% of which appear only once. V and J are TRBV5-1 and TRBJ1-2; the match to TRBD1 covers 9 bases. The sequence came from an adult woman who had mild COVID-19 (a few samples of this study predate the infection). Cell type and time point are not known. The sample consisted of PBMCs or a T cell subset sorted from them (not recorded which). The CDR3 region has the DNA TGCGCCAGCAGCAAGGGACAGGGAGGCGGCTACACCTTC. It is translated as CASSKGQGGGYTF.